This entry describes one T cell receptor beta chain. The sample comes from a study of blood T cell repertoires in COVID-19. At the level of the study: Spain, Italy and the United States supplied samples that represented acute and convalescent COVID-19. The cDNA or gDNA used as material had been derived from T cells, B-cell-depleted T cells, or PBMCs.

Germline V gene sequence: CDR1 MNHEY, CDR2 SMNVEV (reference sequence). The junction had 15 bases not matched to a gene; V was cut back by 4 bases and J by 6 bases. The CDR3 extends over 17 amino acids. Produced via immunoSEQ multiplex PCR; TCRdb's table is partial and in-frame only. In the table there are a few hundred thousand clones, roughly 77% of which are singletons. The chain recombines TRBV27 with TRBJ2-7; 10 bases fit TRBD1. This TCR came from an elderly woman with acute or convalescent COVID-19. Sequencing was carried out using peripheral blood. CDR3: CASSWAIPGQGSGEQYF. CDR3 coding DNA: TGTGCCAGCAGTTGGGCCATCCCGGGACAGGGGTCTGGCGAGCAGTACTTC.